Below are 6 T cell receptor beta chains sequenced from a single sample in a study of cytomegalovirus exposure and HLA in healthy donors. A multiplex PCR was run with 60 Vbeta primers and 13 Jbeta primers. The repertoire was sequenced with immunoSEQ multiplex PCR; TCRdb's copy has only in-frame clones and lacks some. The sample lists some 160,000 clones; around 79% were seen once. Sequencing used PBMCs. The receptors come from a woman in her thirties or forties in good health and CMV-seronegative.

V and J are TRBV7-2 and TRBJ2-5; possibly TRBD1 for D (7 bases). Trimming shortened V by 2 bases and J by 0 bases, and 10 bases separated the two germline ends. Germline CDR1 reads SGHTA; CDR2 reads FQGNSA. There are 15 residues in the CDR3. The CDR3 loop reads CASSLSGGNQETQYF. In DNA, the CDR3 is TGTGCCAGCAGCTTATCAGGGGGGAACCAAGAGACCCAGTACTTC.

The DNA of the CDR3 is TGCGCCAGCAGCTTGTCTCATCCCAAGGGACTAGTGAGCACAGATACGCAGTATTTT. Translated: CASSLSHPKGLVSTDTQYF. The V and J genes are TRBV5-1 and TRBJ2-3; TRBD2 matches at 8 bases. Germline CDR1 SGHRS, CDR2 YFSETQ. This CDR3 is 19 amino acids long. J gave up 0 bases and V 1 base, and 13 bases lay outside the gene matches.

The rearrangement links TRBV25-1 to TRBJ1-1; TRBD1 matches at 8 bases. This CDR3 spans 14 amino acids. Germline values: CDR1 MGHDK, CDR2 SYGVNS. V trimming: 4 bases; J trimming: 2 bases; junction bases outside the gene matches: 3. The CDR3 coding sequence is TGTGCCAGCAGTGGGACAGGGCGCAACACTGAAGCTTTCTTT. Protein sequence: CASSGTGRNTEAFF.

The chain is built from TRBV27 and TRBJ2-7; TRBD2 matches 9 bases. The CDR3 sequence is 13 residues long. Per germline, CDR1 MNHEY and CDR2 SMNVEV (reference sequence). The ends lost 5 bases at V and 3 bases at J; junction bases unmatched: 2. The CDR3 nucleotides are TGTGCCAGCAGTCTAGCGGGACTCTACGAGCAGTACTTC. Translating it yields CASSLAGLYEQYF.

This chain joins TRBV29-1 and TRBJ2-5; 9 bases are shared with TRBD2. The V gene end was trimmed by 4 bases and the J gene end by 5 bases; junction bases not matched to a gene: 8. The germline V gene has CDR1 SQVTM and CDR2 ANQGSEA. This CDR3 is built from 14 residues. DNA of the CDR3: TGCAGCGTTGGGAGGCGGGAGGGCCCCGAGACCCAGTACTTC. This gives the protein CSVGRREGPETQYF.

J is TRBJ1-2 and V is TRBV5-6, with D tentatively TRBD1 (5 bases). Between the trimmed V and J ends, which lost 1 base and 4 bases, there was a span of 17 bases. The CDR3 has 16 residues. Per the germline V gene, CDR1 is SGHDT and CDR2 is YYEEEE. CDR3 sequence: CASSLTVTGGSYGYTF. CDR3 in DNA: TGTGCCAGCAGCTTGACGGTGACGGGGGGAAGCTATGGCTACACCTTC.